This T cell receptor (beta chain) was identified during a study of Ad26.COV2.S vaccination and SARS-CoV-2 variants. The wider study: Participant was drawn from the COV1001 Ad26.COV2.S trial arm. Recipients of Ad26.COV2.S got it intramuscularly, once or twice 56 days apart.

Noted treatment: around 19 received Ad26.COV2.S at low or high dose, single or two shots; about five received placebo; per-sample allocation not given. Sampling happened 63 days after the first vaccine or placebo injection. TCRdb's copy holds only in-frame clones and misses some; the assay was immunoSEQ multiplex PCR. The repertoire holds about 680,000 clones, more than 80% seen once, with approximately 1.5% in the top ten. The material was peripheral blood, obtained in a trial of Ad26.COV2.S vaccine versus placebo. The source is a person aged 18-65 years who received the Ad26.COV2.S COVID-19 vaccine or a placebo.

Here the CDR3 DNA reads TGTGCCAGCAGCCGGCAGGGGGACACTGAAGCTTTCTTT. Translated: CASSRQGDTEAFF. The chain joins TRBV7-8 to TRBJ1-1; 7 positions agree with TRBD1. The J segment lost 3 bases and the V segment lost 5 bases, leaving 3 bases of the junction unmatched. The CDR3 contains 13 residues. Germline CDR1 reads SGHVS; CDR2 reads FQNEAQ.